This T cell receptor beta chain was observed in a study of cytomegalovirus exposure and HLA in healthy donors. Findings and caveats of the study: In vitro checks showed that a few CMV-associated chains really do target CMV antigens. Most TCR sequences proved rare, with some public TCRs found in many donors.

PCR employed 60 Vbeta and 13 Jbeta primers. Sequenced by immunoSEQ multiplex PCR; TCRdb stores in-frame clones only, minus some. The sample lists some 190,000 clones, around 78% occurring once. Trimming removed 2 bases from V and 2 bases from J; junction bases left unmatched: 7. The CDR3 totals 16 residues. Per germline, CDR1 MGHRA and CDR2 YSYEKL. On this clone itself: Its antigen remains unknown.

The specimen was PBMCs. The chain has TRBV4-1 and TRBJ2-3, with 7 nucleotides matching TRBD2. The sequence was collected from a man aged 18 to 30 in good health and CMV-seronegative. The CDR3 here is CASSQFLAVFTDTQYF. CDR3 in DNA: TGCGCCAGCAGCCAATTTCTAGCGGTTTTCACAGATACGCAGTATTTT.